The present TCR beta chain was sequenced within a study of OX40 agonist ivuxolimab in advanced cancers. Profiled with immunoSEQ multiplex PCR; TCRdb holds only in-frame clones, not every one. The sample carries 50,000 to 80,000 clones, about four fifths recorded once. The V and J ends lost 4 bases and 8 bases, in that order; junction bases with no gene match: 5. Germline V gene data show CDR1 as SGHRS and CDR2 as YFSETQ. The CDR3 covers 13 residues. The TCR originated in an adult with an advanced solid tumor such as melanoma, head and neck, liver or kidney cancer. The sequences come from CD4+ or CD8+ T cells sorted from blood, collected in a trial of the OX40 agonist ivuxolimab. The chain recombines TRBV5-1 with TRBJ1-2; 10 nucleotides match TRBD1. The CDR3 DNA sequence: TGCGCCAGCAGCGTGGGACAGGGGATCGGCTACACCTTC. Encoded protein: CASSVGQGIGYTF.